This TCR beta chain comes out of a study of blood T cell repertoires in COVID-19. How the authors handled the data: Reference gene primer amplification yielded estimated nucleated cell counts. Only in-frame clones appear in the TCRdb table, and some are missing; sequencing was by immunoSEQ multiplex PCR. The DNA gave D and trimming, while V, J and clone size come from that table. This table has approximately 260,000 clones, approximately 85% appearing once. Germline V gene data show CDR1 as LNHDA and CDR2 as SQIVND (reference sequence). This CDR3 is built from 13 residues. V gave up 4 bases and J gave up 5 bases, with 11 bases separating them. Membership in each cohort depended on participant-reported clinical history.

The sequenced sample was PBMCs or T cells enriched from blood (not recorded which). This chain uses TRBV19 with TRBJ2-5, with D maybe TRBD1 (5 bases). The source of this sequence is a woman in her fifties or sixties who had been exposed to COVID-19. The CDR3 coding sequence is TGTGCCAGTAGTACCGACAGTTGGGAGACCCAGTACTTC. It is translated as CASSTDSWETQYF.